This T cell receptor beta chain came from a study of cytomegalovirus exposure and HLA in healthy donors. The V and J ends lost 0 bases and 1 base, in that order; junction bases with no gene match: 11. The CDR3 loop spans 19 amino acids. Looked up from germline, CDR1 is SGHDT and CDR2 is YYEEEE. Assay used: immunoSEQ multiplex PCR; TCRdb lists only in-frame clones, some missing. The sample has roughly 250,000 clones, about 83% seen once; the top ten hold approximately 2.5%. Donors were drawn from the roughly 120-subject validation cohort, separate from the roughly 700-subject first cohort. Material: PBMCs. The chain has TRBV5-6 and TRBJ2-1; TRBD1 agrees at 9 bases. This clonotype was sampled from a man between 18 and 35 years old in good health and CMV-seronegative. The CDR3 DNA sequence: TGTGCCAGCAGCTTGGGGGGACAGGGTGTGGTCGCGTCCTACAATGAGCAGTTCTTC. The encoded protein is CASSLGGQGVVASYNEQFF.